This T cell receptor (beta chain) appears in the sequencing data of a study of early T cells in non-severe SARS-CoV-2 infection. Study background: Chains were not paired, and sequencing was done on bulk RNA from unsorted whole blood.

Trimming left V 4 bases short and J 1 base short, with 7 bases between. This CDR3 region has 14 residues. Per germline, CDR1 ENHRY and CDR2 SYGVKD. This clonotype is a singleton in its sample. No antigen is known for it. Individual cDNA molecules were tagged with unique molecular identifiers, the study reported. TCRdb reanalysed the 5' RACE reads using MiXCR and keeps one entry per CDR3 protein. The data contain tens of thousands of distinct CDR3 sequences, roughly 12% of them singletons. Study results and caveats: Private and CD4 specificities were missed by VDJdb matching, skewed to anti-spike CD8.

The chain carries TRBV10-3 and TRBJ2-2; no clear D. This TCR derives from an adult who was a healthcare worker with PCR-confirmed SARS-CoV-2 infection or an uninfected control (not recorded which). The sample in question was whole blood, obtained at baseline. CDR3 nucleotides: TGTGCCATCAGTGCGCGAAAGAACACCGGGGAGCTGTTTTTT. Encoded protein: CAISARKNTGELFF.